The next 12 T cell receptor beta chains were all read from a single sample in a study of beta chain features in type 1 diabetes. Expressed TCRB transcripts got sequenced, as all isolated RNA was reverse transcribed. Generated by immunoSEQ multiplex PCR, the TCRdb table keeps only in-frame clones and is missing some. The repertoire holds approximately 160,000 clones, with approximately 8.4% as singletons. Material: central memory CD4+ T cells from blood. The receptor source for this set is a woman under 30 in good health.

The sample holds a few counts of this clone. The rearrangement uses TRBV2 and TRBJ1-3; D remains unclear. CDR1 and CDR2 (germline): SNHLY, FYNNEI. V dropped 6 bases and J dropped 0 bases, with 12 bases sitting between them. The CDR3 is 15 amino acids. The CDR3 nucleotides are TGTGCCAGCAGGGTTACAGTATACTCTGGAAACACCATATATTTT. Translation gives CASRVTVYSGNTIYF.

This clone has ten or more counts. This rearrangement joins TRBV4-1 to TRBJ1-5; TRBD1 aligns across 8 bases. The CDR3 has 16 residues. V trimming: 0 bases; J trimming: 5 bases; junction bases outside the gene matches: 6. Germline-derived CDR1 and CDR2 are MGHRA and YSYEKL. The CDR3 nucleotides read TGCGCCAGCAGCCAAGACGGGACAGGTCAATATCAGCCCCAGCATTTT. Residues: CASSQDGTGQYQPQHF.

This clone showed up just a few times. The chain links TRBV7-2 to TRBJ1-2; 8 nucleotides agree with TRBD1. The ends lost 5 bases at V and 8 bases at J; junction bases unmatched: 10. The CDR3 extends over 14 amino acids. Per germline, CDR1 SGHTA and CDR2 FQGNSA. The CDR3 DNA reads as TGTGCCAGCAGCACAGGACAGGGCGAGAAGGGCTACACCTTC. Its protein is CASSTGQGEKGYTF.

This clone has more than one count but fewer than ten. The rearrangement uses TRBV7-9 and TRBJ2-6; possibly TRBD1 for D (5 bases). This CDR3 is built from 17 residues. Germline-derived CDR1 and CDR2 are SEHNR and FQNEAQ (reference sequence). The germline V and J ends were trimmed by 3 bases and 1 base, with 13 bases remaining between them. The CDR3 DNA sequence: TGTGCCAGCAGCTTGGCAGGGTATAGTTCTGGGGCCAACGTCCTGACTTTC. Translation: CASSLAGYSSGANVLTF. Full variable domain (rest looked up from reference TRBV7-9 and TRBJ2-6): DTGVSQNPRHKITKRGQNVTFRCDPISEHNRLYWYRQTLGQGPEFLTYFQNEAQLEKSRLLSDRFSAERPKGSFSTLEIQRTEQGDSAMYLCASSLAGYSSGANVLTFGAGSRLTVL.

The chain combines TRBV10-3 with TRBJ2-3; 12 bases are a match to TRBD2. The V gene's germline CDR1 is ENHRY and CDR2 SYGVKD. This CDR3 spans 16 amino acids. After removal of 7 bases from V and 5 bases from J, the junction contained 10 bases not matched to a gene. CDR3 nucleotides: TGTGCCATCACCTCCCAGGCTAGCGGGGGGGGAGATACGCAGTATTTT. Its translation: CAITSQASGGGDTQYF.

This clone has a handful of counts. The chain uses TRBV29-1 and TRBJ2-1; 9 bases map to TRBD2. CDR1 SQVTM and CDR2 ANQGSEA come from the germline V gene. J was trimmed by 4 bases and V by 7 bases; bases with no gene match: 8. The CDR3 loop spans 14 amino acids. The CDR3 DNA reads as TGCAGCGCATTAGCGGGAGTGGCGTACAATGAGCAGTTCTTC. This sequence encodes CSALAGVAYNEQFF.

A word on this clone: A junction boundary mismatches the germline segment, possibly from a read error. V is TRBV6-6 and J is TRBJ2-5; 7 bases are shared with TRBD2. The CDR3 has 11 amino acids. The germline gives CDR1 MNHNY, CDR2 SVGAGI (reference sequence). CDR3 in amino acids: CAGGSKETQYF. The CDR3, as DNA: TGCGCGGGCGGGAGTAAAGAGACCCAGTACTTC.

The rearrangement uses TRBV7-2 and TRBJ1-5; D remains ambiguous. CDR3 length: 13 amino acids. Trimming stripped 7 bases from V and 5 bases from J, with 12 bases between. Germline assignment: CDR1 SGHTA and CDR2 FQGNSA. CDR3 nucleotide sequence: TGTGCCAGCACCGTGGAGAAGGATCAGCCCCAGCATTTT. It yields the protein CASTVEKDQPQHF.

The chain carries TRBV2 and TRBJ2-1; 14 nucleotides agree with TRBD2. Germline V gene data show CDR1 as SNHLY and CDR2 as FYNNEI. J was trimmed by 7 bases and V by 9 bases; bases with no gene match: 5. The CDR3 sequence is 14 residues long. CDR3 coding DNA: TGTGCCAGTACCGGGACTAGCGGGAGTAATGAGCAGTTCTTC. Residues: CASTGTSGSNEQFF.

The table lists this clone with a few counts. V usage is TRBV19 and J usage is TRBJ2-3, with 9 bases identical to TRBD1. Germline CDR1 and CDR2: LNHDA and SQIVND (reference sequence). The CDR3 spans 13 residues. J was trimmed by 6 bases and V by 8 bases; bases with no gene match: 6. This chain's CDR3 is CASLGTGFDTQYF. CDR3 in DNA: TGTGCCAGTTTAGGGACAGGGTTCGATACGCAGTATTTT. Drawing the rest from reference TRBV19 and TRBJ2-3, the complete variable domain is DGGITQSPKYLFRKEGQNVTLSCEQNLNHDAMYWYRQDPGQGLRLIYYSQIVNDFQKGDIAEGYSVSREKKESFPLTVTSAQKNPTAFYLCASLGTGFDTQYFGPGTRLTVL.

In this sample, this clone turned up a few times. The rearrangement links TRBV19 to TRBJ1-1; 8 bases align to TRBD1. This CDR3 is 13 amino acids long. Germline V CDR1 and CDR2: LNHDA, SQIVND (reference sequence). With V trimmed by 5 bases and J by 3 bases, 2 bases remained unmatched. The CDR3 DNA is TGTGCCAGTAGTGAGGACAGGGACACTGAAGCTTTCTTT. Its translation is CASSEDRDTEAFF. Drawing the rest from reference TRBV19 and TRBJ1-1, the complete variable domain is DGGITQSPKYLFRKEGQNVTLSCEQNLNHDAMYWYRQDPGQGLRLIYYSQIVNDFQKGDIAEGYSVSREKKESFPLTVTSAQKNPTAFYLCASSEDRDTEAFFGQGTRLTVV.

This clone was seen more than once but under ten times. For the CDR3, the DNA is TGCAGCGTTGGTCAGAACCAAGAGACCCAGTACTTC. This translates into CSVGQNQETQYF. The rearrangement uses TRBV29-1 and TRBJ2-5; D is uncertain. The germline V gene has CDR1 SQVTM and CDR2 ANQGSEA. V gave up 4 bases and J gave up 0 bases, with 6 bases separating them. The CDR3 covers 12 residues.